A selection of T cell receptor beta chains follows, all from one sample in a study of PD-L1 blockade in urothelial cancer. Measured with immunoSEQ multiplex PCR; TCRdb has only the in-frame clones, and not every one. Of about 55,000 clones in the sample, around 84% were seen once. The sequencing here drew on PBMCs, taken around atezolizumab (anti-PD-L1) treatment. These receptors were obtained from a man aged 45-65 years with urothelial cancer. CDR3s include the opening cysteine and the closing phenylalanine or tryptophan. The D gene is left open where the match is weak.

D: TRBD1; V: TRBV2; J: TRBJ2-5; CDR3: CASSEAMTGVRRETQYF; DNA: TGTGCCAGCAGTGAAGCCATGACAGGGGTGAGGCGGGAGACCCAGTACTTC
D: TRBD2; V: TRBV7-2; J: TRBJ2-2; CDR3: CASSFLREGTGELFF; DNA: TGTGCCAGCAGCTTCTTGCGGGAGGGCACCGGGGAGCTGTTTTTT
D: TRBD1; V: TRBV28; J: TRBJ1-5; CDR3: CASRETGFKGQPQHF; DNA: TGTGCCAGCAGGGAGACAGGGTTTAAAGGTCAGCCCCAGCATTTT
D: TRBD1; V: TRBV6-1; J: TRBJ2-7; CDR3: CASSADRSWEQYF; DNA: TGTGCCAGCAGTGCGGACAGGTCTTGGGAGCAGTACTTC
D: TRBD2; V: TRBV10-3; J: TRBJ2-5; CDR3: CAIRSSYPLADEETQYF; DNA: TGTGCCATCAGATCCTCCTACCCACTAGCGGATGAAGAGACCCAGTACTTC
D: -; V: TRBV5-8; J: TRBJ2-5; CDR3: CASSRRVLGGETQYF; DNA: TGTGCCAGCAGCCGTCGGGTCCTAGGGGGAGAGACCCAGTACTTC
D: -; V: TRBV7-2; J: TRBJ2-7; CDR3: CASSLGLGGYEQYF; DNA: TGTGCCAGCAGCTTAGGTTTGGGAGGATACGAGCAGTACTTC
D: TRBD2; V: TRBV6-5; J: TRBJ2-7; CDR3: CASSYSGLGTWDEQYF; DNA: TGTGCCAGCAGTTACTCCGGACTAGGCACCTGGGACGAGCAGTACTTC
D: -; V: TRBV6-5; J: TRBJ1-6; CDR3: CASTVRANNSPLHF; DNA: TGTGCCAGCACCGTCAGGGCCAATAATTCACCCCTCCACTTT
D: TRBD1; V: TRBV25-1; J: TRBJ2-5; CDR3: CASSEGQSFQETQYF; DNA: TGTGCCAGCAGTGAGGGACAGTCTTTCCAAGAGACCCAGTACTTC
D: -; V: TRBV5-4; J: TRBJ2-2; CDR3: CASSRGGVEGTGELFF; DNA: TGTGCCAGCAGCCGGGGCGGAGTGGAGGGCACCGGGGAGCTGTTTTTT
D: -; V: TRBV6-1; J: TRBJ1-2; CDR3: CASARVVVGYTF; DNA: TGTGCCAGTGCCAGGGTGGTAGTTGGCTACACCTTC
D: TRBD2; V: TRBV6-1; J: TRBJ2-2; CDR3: CASSEGGGTGELFF; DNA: TGTGCCAGCAGTGAAGGCGGGGGCACCGGGGAGCTGTTTTTT
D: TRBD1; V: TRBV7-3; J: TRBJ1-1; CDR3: CPPPYPGQGVNTEAFF; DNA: TGCCCTCCCCCTTACCCGGGACAGGGAGTGAACACTGAAGCTTTCTTT
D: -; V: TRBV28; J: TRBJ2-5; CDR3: CASSRSPVGRVRGETQYF; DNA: TGTGCCAGCAGTCGGTCCCCGGTCGGGAGAGTCCGAGGGGAGACCCAGTACTTC
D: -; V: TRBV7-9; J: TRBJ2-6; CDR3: CASRRQGSSGANVLTF; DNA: TGTGCCAGCAGGAGGCAGGGGAGCTCTGGGGCCAACGTCCTGACTTTC
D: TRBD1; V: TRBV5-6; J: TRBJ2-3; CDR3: CASSSDRVGTDTQYF; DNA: TGTGCCAGCAGCTCGGACAGGGTGGGCACAGATACGCAGTATTTT
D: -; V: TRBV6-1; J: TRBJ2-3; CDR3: CASSEIRGTDTQYF; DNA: TGTGCCAGCAGTGAAATTAGAGGAACAGATACGCAGTATTTT
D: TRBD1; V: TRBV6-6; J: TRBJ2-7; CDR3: CASSYSITGGYEQYF; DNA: TGTGCCAGCAGTTACTCGATAACAGGGGGATACGAGCAGTACTTC
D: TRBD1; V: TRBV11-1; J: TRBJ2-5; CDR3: CASSRTGGLVRETQYF; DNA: TGTGCCAGCAGCCGTACAGGGGGCCTGGTTCGGGAGACCCAGTACTTC
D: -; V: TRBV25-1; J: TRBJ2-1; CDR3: CASSEYATYNEQFF; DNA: TGTGCCAGCAGTGAATACGCTACCTACAATGAGCAGTTCTTC
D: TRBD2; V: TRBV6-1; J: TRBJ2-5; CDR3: CANQGGGETQYF; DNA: TGTGCCAACCAGGGCGGGGGAGAGACCCAGTACTTC
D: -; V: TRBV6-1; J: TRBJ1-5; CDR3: CASRTQGTNQPQHF; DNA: TGTGCCAGCAGGACGCAGGGGACCAATCAGCCCCAGCATTTT
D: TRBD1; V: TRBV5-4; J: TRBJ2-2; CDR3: CASSSGTGPTGELFF; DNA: TGTGCCAGCAGTTCCGGGACAGGACCCACCGGGGAGCTGTTTTTT
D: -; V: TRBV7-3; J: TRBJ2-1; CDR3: CASSSQGTYNEQFF; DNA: TGTGCCAGCAGCTCGCAGGGGACCTACAATGAGCAGTTCTTC